The source of this T cell receptor (beta chain) is a study of T cell clonotyping in hematopoietic cell transplantation (dated by TCRdb to the early 2020s). Broadly, across the study: The study collected 130 to 150 blood samples from approximately 40 consecutive transplant recipients and their related donors. Patient recruitment ran from September 2015 to January 2017, and follow-up continued until late 2020 or death.

Blood samples for TCR beta sequencing were provided by related transplant donors. Nuclei Lysis Solution was used to extract genomic DNA from fresh or cryopreserved unfractionated peripheral blood mononuclear cells. With the immunoSEQ assay, which is a bias-controlled multiplex PCR relying on V- and J-specific primers, TCR beta CDR3 regions were amplified from genomic DNA. In a second PCR step, the CDR3 amplicons were tagged with a proprietary barcode plus Illumina adapter sequences. An Illumina MiSeq instrument was used for sequencing of the CDR3 libraries. In the authors' own workflow: Export and quality control were performed with immunoSEQ Analyzer 3.0, and downstream analyses were performed with R Bioconductor and Immunarch. Repertoire metrics were calculated using only productive rearrangements within the normalized downsampled data set. Clonotypes larger than 5 templates in the normalized cohort were defined as pathologically expanded. Repertoire diversity was measured with the Inverse Simpson Index. To capture all clonotypes, CMV-specificity analyses were performed on the non-normalized data set. This is the immuneACCESS table as TCRdb keeps it, with only in-frame sequences that have V and J called. A part of the clones is gone; compared with another copy, unresolved V genes explain less than half, and the rest is unexplained. For V, J and clone size, that table is used; D and trimming come from the DNA. The sample table records around 37,000 clones; roughly 96% of these occur just once. Roughly 0.91% of the sample rests with the top ten.

V lost 6 bases and J lost 0 bases; the stretch between them is 2 bases long. For CDR1 and CDR2, the germline V gene lists SGHVS and FQNEAQ. The CDR3 runs 12 amino acids, cysteine and phenylalanine included. This entry keeps only the CDR3 DNA: 36 bases, framed from base 1. With respect to this clone: The antigen it binds to is not known. Base qualities are not recorded, but no much larger clone differs from it by a single base.

Points the paper makes about the study in general: After transplant, TCR diversity in recipients dropped, and pathologically expanded clonotypes climbed progressively between day 30 and day 180. The sample size was limited, and because cells were not sorted, the contributions of CD4 and CD8 repertoires could not be separated. Broader TCR repertoire diversity after transplant was predicted by Inverse Simpson Index values from donors and from recipients before transplant. Overlap with donor repertoires was found for only a small fraction of recipient repertoires, with over 95% found to appear de novo at the given depth.

This receptor was taken from a young man in good health. Some clones in this sample may be carry-over from other donors' samples. Recombination linked TRBV7-8 to TRBJ2-2; no confident D gene assignment can be made. Sequenced sample: peripheral blood mononuclear cells. The CDR3 in this case is CASRSNTGELFF. The DNA is as follows: TGTGCCAGCAGGTCGAACACCGGGGAGCTGTTTTTT.